This T cell receptor beta chain was sequenced in a study of cytomegalovirus exposure and HLA in healthy donors. Study-wide findings and caveats: With high specificity and sensitivity, the classifier reportedly diagnosed cytomegalovirus status. An apparent linkage of common viral pathogens to several of the most significant clusters emerged in a later analysis. In an earlier analysis, most TCR beta V segments were productive about 87% or about 30% of the time. Analyzed later, most CMV-associated TCR beta chains appeared HLA-restricted.

V shed 4 bases, J shed 6 bases, and the junction held 2 bases outside the gene matches. CDR1 SEHNR and CDR2 FQNEAQ come from the germline V gene (reference sequence). CDR3 length: 12 residues. The sample holds a few counts of this clone. Antigen: not known. A multiplex PCR was run with 60 Vbeta primers and 13 Jbeta primers. TCRdb keeps only in-frame clones here, not all; method: immunoSEQ multiplex PCR. Of tens of thousands of clones in the sample, approximately 76% are singletons; the top ten hold roughly 5.9%. V usage is TRBV7-9 and J usage is TRBJ1-2; the match to TRBD1 covers 7 bases. Sequences were obtained from PBMCs. The source is a man in his fifties in good health and CMV-seronegative. CDR3 DNA: TGTGCCAGCAGCTGGGACAGCGATGGCTACACCTTC. Its translation: CASSWDSDGYTF.